This entry is about one TCR beta chain. These data originate in a study of CXCR3-negative and CXCR3-positive naive CD8 T cells. 5' RACE with UMI labels generated the TRB cDNA libraries. TCRdb re-called the 5' RACE reads and catalogs CDR3 proteins one per entry, DNA excluded. In all, the sample yields 100,000 to 150,000 distinct CDR3 sequences. Germline CDR1 reads MNHEY; CDR2 reads SVGEGT. This CDR3 has 14 residues. The chain employs TRBV6-2 or TRBV6-3 and TRBJ2-7; the D gene TCRdb calls, TRBD1, cannot be checked with no DNA. Sequenced sample: naive CXCR3- CD8+ T cells from blood. Subset: CD45RO-CCR7+CD27+CD95- naive CD8+ T cells lacking CXCR3 (TNR3-). The clonotype originates from a human donor in good health. Some clones in this sample may be carry-over from other donors' samples. The CDR3 loop is CASSKPGITYEQYF.